The 19 T cell receptor beta chains below were found in one sample sequenced in a study of spatial heterogeneity in lung cancer. MiXCR was run by TCRdb on the 5' RACE reads, yielding one entry per CDR3 protein. Of about 38,000 distinct CDR3 sequences in the sample, 5.2% were seen once. Time point denoted: sample taken at primary tumor resection. Material: PBMCs, obtained at surgery. All receptors come from a female donor with early-stage non-small cell lung cancer.

This clonotype was counted only a few times. The chain links TRBV5-1 to TRBJ1-1; D remains ambiguous. Germline values: CDR1 SGHRS, CDR2 YFSETQ. The CDR3 spans 11 residues. V was trimmed by 7 bases and J by 7 bases, leaving 11 bases between them. CDR3 DNA sequence: TGCGCCAGCGGTGAAACTGATGAAGCTTTCTTT. The encoded protein is CASGETDEAFF.

This clonotype was detected ten times or more. This chain joins TRBV10-3 and TRBJ1-1; a weak D match, TRBD1 (5 bases). CDR3 length: 13 residues. Germline CDR1 and CDR2: ENHRY and SYGVKD. Deletions cut 5 bases from V and 6 bases from J, with 13 bases between. CDR3 sequence reads: CAISPGSAAEAFF. For the CDR3, the DNA is TGTGCCATCAGTCCAGGGTCCGCGGCTGAAGCTTTCTTT.

This clonotype has at least ten counts. V usage is TRBV7-9 and J usage is TRBJ2-7, with 9 bases matching TRBD1. The length of the CDR3 is 15 residues. V gave up 5 bases and J gave up 6 bases; unmatched junction bases: 11. Germline V lookup: CDR1 SEHNR, CDR2 FQNEAQ (reference sequence). Written as DNA, the CDR3 is TGTGCCAGCAGCCTTACAGGGGGCGAGGTCCGCGAGCAGTACTTC. This translates into CASSLTGGEVREQYF.

This clonotype has just a few counts. The chain has TRBV5-1 and TRBJ2-3; TRBD2 agrees at 7 bases. The CDR3 length is 15 residues. The trim removed 0 bases at V and 3 bases at J, leaving 4 bases unmatched. From germline, CDR1 is SGHRS and CDR2 YFSETQ. The CDR3 region has the DNA TGCGCCAGCAGCTTGGATCGGGGAGGGACAGATACGCAGTATTTT. This encodes CASSLDRGGTDTQYF.

This clonotype appeared many times. The gene calls are TRBV6-1 and TRBJ2-3, with D perhaps TRBD2 (5 bases). The CDR3 runs to 11 residues. V lost 10 bases and J 5 bases, leaving 10 bases between the germline ends. The germline gives CDR1 MNHNS, CDR2 SASEGT. This CDR3 is CAIQEVDTQYF. DNA of the CDR3: TGTGCCATCCAGGAGGTAGATACGCAGTATTTT.

This clonotype was seen at least ten times. This rearrangement joins TRBV5-1 to TRBJ2-7, with 8 positions matching TRBD2. In germline, CDR1 is SGHRS, CDR2 YFSETQ. The ends lost 4 bases at V and 5 bases at J; junction bases unmatched: 11. There are 15 residues in the CDR3. The CDR3 reads CASSASVAGSDEQYF. Written as DNA, the CDR3 is TGCGCCAGCAGCGCGTCAGTAGCGGGGAGCGACGAGCAGTACTTC.

This clonotype was detected ten times or more. This rearrangement joins TRBV7-2 to TRBJ2-5; the match to TRBD2 covers 8 bases. With 3 bases clipped from V and 5 bases from J, the junction kept 5 bases outside the gene matches. The CDR3 sequence is 14 residues long. Germline V gives CDR1 SGHTA, CDR2 FQGNSA. Here the CDR3 reads CASSFPGGLETQYF. CDR3 nucleotides: TGTGCCAGCAGCTTCCCGGGGGGGTTGGAGACCCAGTACTTC.

The V and J genes are TRBV7-2 and TRBJ2-3; maybe TRBD1 (6 bases). The CDR3 is made up of 13 amino acids. V lost 3 bases and J 6 bases, leaving 10 bases between the germline ends. Germline assignment: CDR1 SGHTA and CDR2 FQGNSA. CDR3 sequence (DNA): TGTGCCAGCAGCTTGCCAGGGGCCGATACGCAGTATTTT. This gives the protein CASSLPGADTQYF.

At least ten counts were recorded for this clonotype. V usage is TRBV28 and J usage is TRBJ1-1, with a weak D call TRBD1 (6 bases). CDR1 and CDR2 from the germline V gene are MDHEN and SYDVKM. Trimming removed 4 bases from V and 8 bases from J, with 20 bases in between. This CDR3 has 15 residues. DNA of the CDR3: TGTGCCAGCAGTTCCCTGGGGGCGGTGGGGCCCGAAGCTTTCTTT. Encoded protein: CASSSLGAVGPEAFF.

This clonotype has just a few counts. The genes are TRBV5-4 and TRBJ2-5; 8 bases are shared with TRBD1. The V gene's germline CDR1 is SGHNT and CDR2 YYREEE (reference sequence). The J segment lost 2 bases and the V segment lost 0 bases, leaving 6 bases of the junction unmatched. The CDR3 length is 16 residues. In DNA form, the CDR3 reads TGTGCCAGCAGCTTGGTCAGGGGGCTAAAACAAGAGACCCAGTACTTC. The encoded protein is CASSLVRGLKQETQYF. Complete variable domain (other parts from reference TRBV5-4 and TRBJ2-5): ETGVTQSPTHLIKTRGQQVTLRCSSQSGHNTVSWYQQALGQGPQFIFQYYREEENGRGNFPPRFSGLQFPNYSSELNVNALELDDSALYLCASSLVRGLKQETQYFGPGTRLLVL.

This clonotype was seen many times. V is TRBV2 and J is TRBJ2-7; 8 nucleotides line up with TRBD1. CDR1 is SNHLY and CDR2 is FYNNEI in the germline V gene. J lost 0 bases, V lost 6 bases, and 4 bases had no gene match. This CDR3 comprises 14 residues. CDR3 amino acids: CASSRQGSSYEQYF. DNA of the CDR3: TGTGCCAGCAGCCGACAGGGGAGCTCCTACGAGCAGTACTTC.

This clonotype was counted only a few times. The chain joins TRBV7-8 to TRBJ1-6; TRBD1 agrees at 8 bases. Trimming cost V 10 bases and J 8 bases; bases outside gene matches: 13. Germline V gene lookup returns CDR1 SGHVS and CDR2 FQNEAQ. The length of the CDR3 is 15 residues. CDR3 amino acids: CATGASNRGYSPLHF. DNA of the CDR3: TGTGCCACCGGAGCCTCGAACAGGGGGTATTCACCCCTCCACTTT.

This clonotype was seen repeatedly, ten times or more. V usage is TRBV12-3 or TRBV12-4 and J usage is TRBJ2-7, with 7 bases lining up with TRBD1. This CDR3 contains 15 residues. V was clipped by 6 bases and J by 2 bases; unmatched bases: 10. CDR3 coding DNA: TGTGCCAGCAGCCACGCCGGGACAGACCCCTACGAGCAGTACTTC. Its translation is CASSHAGTDPYEQYF.

This clonotype was found many times. The chain is built from TRBV5-1 and TRBJ1-1; tentative D call: TRBD1 (5 bases). Between the trimmed V and J ends, which lost 0 bases and 0 bases, there was a span of 9 bases. Germline V CDR1 and CDR2: SGHRS, YFSETQ. The CDR3 length is 15 residues. In DNA, the CDR3 is TGCGCCAGCAGCTTGGATGGGGCGCTGAACACTGAAGCTTTCTTT. Its protein is CASSLDGALNTEAFF.

By frequency in the sample, this clonotype is medium-sized (0.01 to 0.1%). V gene TRBV7-9 combines with J gene TRBJ2-1; TRBD2 matches at 12 bases. The J segment lost 8 bases and the V segment lost 6 bases, leaving 5 bases of the junction unmatched. CDR3 length equals 14 residues. The germline gives CDR1 SEHNR, CDR2 FQNEAQ (reference sequence). The CDR3 region has the DNA TGTGCCAGCAGGCTAGCGGGGGGGCATGATGAGCAGTTCTTC. Its protein product is CASRLAGGHDEQFF. The full variable domain, rest sourced from reference TRBV7-9 and TRBJ2-1, is DTGVSQNPRHKITKRGQNVTFRCDPISEHNRLYWYRQTLGQGPEFLTYFQNEAQLEKSRLLSDRFSAERPKGSFSTLEIQRTEQGDSAMYLCASRLAGGHDEQFFGPGTRLTVL.

This clonotype was seen more than once but under ten times. V and J are TRBV6-2 or TRBV6-3 and TRBJ2-6; 13 bases fit TRBD2. This CDR3 is built from 20 residues. V dropped 2 bases and J dropped 1; count of bases not matched to a gene: 8. The germline V gene encodes CDR1 MNHEY and CDR2 SVGEGT. CDR3 sequence reads: CASSYPGLAGLRSGANVLTF. CDR3 nucleotide sequence: TGTGCCAGCAGTTACCCGGGACTAGCGGGGTTAAGGTCTGGGGCCAACGTCCTGACTTTC.

This clonotype occurred many times. V usage is TRBV5-5 and J usage is TRBJ1-2, with D unresolved. Germline V gives CDR1 SGHKS, CDR2 YYEKEE (reference sequence). The CDR3 totals 14 residues. V lost 4 bases and J 4 bases, leaving 14 bases between the germline ends. The CDR3 spells CASSPRAAGYGYTF. In DNA form, the CDR3 reads TGTGCCAGCAGCCCGCGGGCCGCCGGCTATGGCTACACCTTC.

Comments on this clonotype: The junction differs from germline at one of its ends, possibly a read error. The V and J genes are TRBV14 and TRBJ2-3; no clear D. Looked up from germline, CDR1 is SGHDN and CDR2 is FVKESK. The CDR3 covers 18 residues. This chain's CDR3 is CGSSQGPLTRRGTDTQYF. The CDR3 nucleotides read TGTGGCAGCAGCCAAGGGCCTCTGACCAGACGGGGCACAGATACGCAGTATTTT.

The sample holds many counts of this clonotype. The chain combines TRBV28 with TRBJ2-6; D might be TRBD1 (6 bases). The CDR3 has 15 amino acids. CDR1 MDHEN and CDR2 SYDVKM come from the germline V gene. V shed 6 bases and J shed 3 bases, with 12 bases lying between them. CDR3 coding DNA: TGTGCCAGCAGGCCACAGGGCGATGGGGCCAACGTCCTGACTTTC. This translates into CASRPQGDGANVLTF. Full variable domain (missing parts from reference TRBV28 and TRBJ2-6): DVKVTQSSRYLVKRTGEKVFLECVQDMDHENMFWYRQDPGLGLRLIYFSYDVKMKEKGDIPEGYSVSREKKERFSLILESASTNQTSMYLCASRPQGDGANVLTFGAGSRLTVL.